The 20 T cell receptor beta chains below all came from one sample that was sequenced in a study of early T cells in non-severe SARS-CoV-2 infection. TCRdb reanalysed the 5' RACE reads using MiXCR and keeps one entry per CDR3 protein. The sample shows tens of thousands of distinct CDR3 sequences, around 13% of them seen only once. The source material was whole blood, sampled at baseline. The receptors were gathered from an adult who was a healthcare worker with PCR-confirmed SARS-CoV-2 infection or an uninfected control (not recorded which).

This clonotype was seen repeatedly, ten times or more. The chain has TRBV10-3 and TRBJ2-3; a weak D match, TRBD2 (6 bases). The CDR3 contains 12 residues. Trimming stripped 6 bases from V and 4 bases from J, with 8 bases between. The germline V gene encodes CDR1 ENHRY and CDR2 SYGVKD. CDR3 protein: CAIREGPDTQYF. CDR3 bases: TGTGCCATCAGGGAGGGGCCAGATACGCAGTATTTT.

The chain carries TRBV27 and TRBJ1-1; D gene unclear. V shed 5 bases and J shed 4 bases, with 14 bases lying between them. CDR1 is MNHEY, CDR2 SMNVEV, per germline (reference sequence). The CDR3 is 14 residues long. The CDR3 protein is CASSPGWSGTEAFF. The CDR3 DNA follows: TGTGCCAGCAGTCCCGGGTGGTCAGGCACTGAAGCTTTCTTT.

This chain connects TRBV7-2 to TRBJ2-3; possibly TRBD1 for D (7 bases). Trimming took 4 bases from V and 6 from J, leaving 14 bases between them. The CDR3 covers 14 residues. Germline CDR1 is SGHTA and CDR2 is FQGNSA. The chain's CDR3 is CASSSGGRPDTQYF. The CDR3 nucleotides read TGTGCCAGCAGCTCAGGGGGGCGCCCGGATACGCAGTATTTT.

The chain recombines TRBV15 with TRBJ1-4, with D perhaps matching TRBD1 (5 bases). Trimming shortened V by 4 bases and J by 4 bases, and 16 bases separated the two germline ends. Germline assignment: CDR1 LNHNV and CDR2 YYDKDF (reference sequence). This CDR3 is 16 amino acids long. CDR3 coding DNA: TGTGCCACCAGCACCTATTCGACAGCCCTTAATGAAAAACTGTTTTTT. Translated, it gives CATSTYSTALNEKLFF.

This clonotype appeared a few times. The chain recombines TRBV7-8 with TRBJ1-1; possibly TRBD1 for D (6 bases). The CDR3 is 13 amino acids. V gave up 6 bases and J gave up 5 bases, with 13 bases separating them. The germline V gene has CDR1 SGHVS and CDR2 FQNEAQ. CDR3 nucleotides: TGTGCCAGCAGTGGGGGCGGGTCTACTGAAGCTTTCTTT. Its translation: CASSGGGSTEAFF.

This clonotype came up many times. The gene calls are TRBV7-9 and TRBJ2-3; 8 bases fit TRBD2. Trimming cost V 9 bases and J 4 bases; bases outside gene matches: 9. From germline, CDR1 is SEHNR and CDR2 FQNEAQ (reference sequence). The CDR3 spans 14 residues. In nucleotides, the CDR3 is TGTGCCAGTGGTGGCGGGAGGTTGGCAGATACGCAGTATTTT. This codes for CASGGGRLADTQYF.

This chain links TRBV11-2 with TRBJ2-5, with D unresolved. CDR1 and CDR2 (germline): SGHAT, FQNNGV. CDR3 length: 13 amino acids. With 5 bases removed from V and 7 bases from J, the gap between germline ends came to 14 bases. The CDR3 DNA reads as TGTGCCAGCAGCCCTGACGACCCCAGGACCCAGTACTTC. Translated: CASSPDDPRTQYF. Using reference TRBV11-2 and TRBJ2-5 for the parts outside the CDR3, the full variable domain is EAGVAQSPRYKIIEKRQSVAFWCNPISGHATLYWYQQILGQGPKLLIQFQNNGVVDDSQLPKDRFSAERLKGVDSTLKIQPAKLEDSAVYLCASSPDDPRTQYFGPGTRLLVL.

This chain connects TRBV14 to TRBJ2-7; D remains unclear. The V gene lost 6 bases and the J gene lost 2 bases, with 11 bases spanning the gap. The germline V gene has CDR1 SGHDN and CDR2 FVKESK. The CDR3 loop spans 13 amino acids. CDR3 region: CASSRDLTYEQYF. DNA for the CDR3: TGTGCCAGCAGTCGAGACCTAACCTACGAGCAGTACTTC.

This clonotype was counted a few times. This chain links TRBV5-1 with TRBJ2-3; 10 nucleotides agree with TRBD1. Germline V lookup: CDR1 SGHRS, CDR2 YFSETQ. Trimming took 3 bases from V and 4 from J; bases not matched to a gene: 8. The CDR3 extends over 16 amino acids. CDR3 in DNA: TGCGCCAGCAGCTGGGGGACAGGGGTTAATGCAGATACGCAGTATTTT. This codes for CASSWGTGVNADTQYF.

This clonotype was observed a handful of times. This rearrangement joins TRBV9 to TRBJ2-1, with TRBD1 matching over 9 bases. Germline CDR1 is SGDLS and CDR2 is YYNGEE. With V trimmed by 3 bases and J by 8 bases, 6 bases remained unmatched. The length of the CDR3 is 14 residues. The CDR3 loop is CASSEWTGDDEQFF. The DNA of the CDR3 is TGTGCCAGCAGCGAGTGGACAGGGGATGATGAGCAGTTCTTC. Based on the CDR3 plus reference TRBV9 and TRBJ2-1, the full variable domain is DSGVTQTPKHLITATGQRVTLRCSPRSGDLSVYWYQQSLDQGLQFLIQYYNGEERAKGNILERFSAQQFPDLHSELNLSSLELGDSALYFCASSEWTGDDEQFFGPGTRLTVL.

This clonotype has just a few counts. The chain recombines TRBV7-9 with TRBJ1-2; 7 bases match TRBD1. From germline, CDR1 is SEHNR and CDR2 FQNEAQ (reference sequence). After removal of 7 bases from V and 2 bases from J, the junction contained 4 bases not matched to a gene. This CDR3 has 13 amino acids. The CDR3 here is CASTPTGNYGYTF. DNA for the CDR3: TGTGCCAGCACCCCGACAGGGAACTATGGCTACACCTTC. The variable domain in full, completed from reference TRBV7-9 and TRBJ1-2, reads DTGVSQNPRHKITKRGQNVTFRCDPISEHNRLYWYRQTLGQGPEFLTYFQNEAQLEKSRLLSDRFSAERPKGSFSTLEIQRTEQGDSAMYLCASTPTGNYGYTFGSGTRLTVV.

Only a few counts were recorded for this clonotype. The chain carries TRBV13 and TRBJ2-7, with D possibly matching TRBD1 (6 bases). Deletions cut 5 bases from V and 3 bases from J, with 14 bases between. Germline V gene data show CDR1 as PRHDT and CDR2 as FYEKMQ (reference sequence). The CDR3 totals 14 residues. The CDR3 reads CASSLRTVNYEQYF. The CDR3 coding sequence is TGTGCCAGCAGCCTACGGACAGTGAACTACGAGCAGTACTTC. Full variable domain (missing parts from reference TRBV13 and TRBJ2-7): AAGVIQSPRHLIKEKRETATLKCYPIPRHDTVYWYQQGPGQDPQFLISFYEKMQSDKGSIPDRFSAQQFSDYHSELNMSSLELGDSALYFCASSLRTVNYEQYFGPGTRLTVT.

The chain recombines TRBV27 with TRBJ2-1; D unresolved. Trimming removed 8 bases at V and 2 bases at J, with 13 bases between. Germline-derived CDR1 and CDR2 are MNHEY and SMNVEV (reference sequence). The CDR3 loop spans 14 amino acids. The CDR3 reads CASRRVGPYNEQFF. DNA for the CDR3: TGTGCCAGCCGCCGGGTCGGGCCCTACAATGAGCAGTTCTTC.

This CDR3 is CASSATDLIYGYTF. The CDR3, as DNA: TGTGCCAGTAGTGCAACAGATTTAATCTATGGCTACACCTTC. The chain links TRBV6-6 to TRBJ1-2; D is unresolved. CDR3 length equals 14 residues. V shed 9 bases and J shed 4 bases, with 18 bases lying between them. The germline gives CDR1 MNHNY, CDR2 SVGAGI (reference sequence).

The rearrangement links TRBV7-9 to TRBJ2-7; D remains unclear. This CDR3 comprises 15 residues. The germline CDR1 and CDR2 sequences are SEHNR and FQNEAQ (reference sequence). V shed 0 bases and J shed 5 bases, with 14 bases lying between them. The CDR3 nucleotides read TGTGCCAGCAGCTTAGCGTTCGGAGAGTCGGACGAGCAGTACTTC. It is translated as CASSLAFGESDEQYF.

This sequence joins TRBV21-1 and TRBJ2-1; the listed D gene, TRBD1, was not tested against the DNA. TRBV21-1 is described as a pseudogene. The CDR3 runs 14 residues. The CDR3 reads CASSNRTAYNEQFF. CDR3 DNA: TGTGCCAGCAGCAACCGGACAGCCTACAATGAGCAGTTCTTC.

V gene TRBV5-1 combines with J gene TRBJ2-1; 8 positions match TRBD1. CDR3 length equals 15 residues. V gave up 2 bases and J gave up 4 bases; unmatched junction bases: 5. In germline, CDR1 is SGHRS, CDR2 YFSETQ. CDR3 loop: CASSFWTGLYNEQFF. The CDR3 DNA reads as TGCGCCAGCAGCTTCTGGACAGGGCTTTACAATGAGCAGTTCTTC.

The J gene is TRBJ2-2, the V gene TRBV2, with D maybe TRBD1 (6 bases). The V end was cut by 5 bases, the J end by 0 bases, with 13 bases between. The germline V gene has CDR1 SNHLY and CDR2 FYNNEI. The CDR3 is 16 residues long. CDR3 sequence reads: CASSYRDISNTGELFF. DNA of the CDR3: TGTGCCAGCAGTTACAGGGACATTTCGAACACCGGGGAGCTGTTTTTT.

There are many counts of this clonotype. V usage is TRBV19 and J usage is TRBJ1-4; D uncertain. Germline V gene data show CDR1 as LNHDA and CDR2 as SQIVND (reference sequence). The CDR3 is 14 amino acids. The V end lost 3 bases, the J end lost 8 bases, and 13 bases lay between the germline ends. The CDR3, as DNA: TGTGCCAGTAGTATCCCCCGGGGAGTGGAAAAACTGTTTTTT. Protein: CASSIPRGVEKLFF.

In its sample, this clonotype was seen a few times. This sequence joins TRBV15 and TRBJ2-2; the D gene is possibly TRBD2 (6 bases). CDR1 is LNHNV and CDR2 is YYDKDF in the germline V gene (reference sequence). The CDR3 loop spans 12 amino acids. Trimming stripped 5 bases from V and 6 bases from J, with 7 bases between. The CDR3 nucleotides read TGTGCCACCAGCGGACTATCCGGGGAGCTGTTTTTT. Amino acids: CATSGLSGELFF.